This TCR beta chain stems from a study of vaccination and CD4 T cells after COVID-19. At the level of the study: The convalescent population consisted of six males and four females, two of whom were of Hispanic ethnicity. The cells in question were stimulated using overlapping spike peptides derived from SARS-CoV-2, HCoV-NL63, HCoV-OC43 and HCoV-229E.

This clonotype was counted a few times. Its specificity is unknown. Documented treatment: roughly ten-day PBMC culture with coronavirus spike peptide pools or control peptides (ViraFEST assay). First, ViraFEST expanded antigen-specific T cells with peptide pools, and next it sequenced the TCRs. This CDR3 has 14 residues. The V end was cut by 4 bases, the J end by 0 bases, with 8 bases between. Germline-derived CDR1 and CDR2 are SGDLS and YYNGEE. The Oncomine TCR Beta short-read assay sequenced DNA from cultured CD4+ T cells. MiXCR, applied by TCRdb to the PCR reads, yields one record per CDR3 protein. The profile shows around 15,000 distinct CDR3 sequences, around 59% of them singletons.

This material consisted of CD4+ T cells from blood, cultured in vitro, taken after SARS-CoV-2 vaccination. J is TRBJ1-5 and V is TRBV9; D unclear. The TCR sequence derives from a human donor who had recovered from COVID-19. The CDR3 protein is CASSPTHSNQPQHF. The CDR3 DNA follows: TGTGCCAGCAGCCCCACCCATAGCAATCAGCCCCAGCATTTT.